This entry lists 18 T cell receptor beta chains sequenced from one sample in a study of shared clonotypes between healthy human individuals. TCRdb's table, derived via immunoSEQ multiplex PCR, lists solely in-frame clones and lacks some. The data contain 2 million to 2.5 million clones, over 85% of them singletons. Material: naive CD4+ T cells from PBMCs. Subset: CD45RA+ positively selected. These receptors were obtained from a man aged 18 to 29 in good health. Some clones in this sample may be carry-over from other donors' samples.

This clone has just a few counts. The sample contains more than one DNA sequence encoding this CDR3. The CDR3 nucleotides read TGCGCCAGCAGCTGGGGACTGAACACTGAAGCTTTCTTT. This translates into CASSWGLNTEAFF. This chain joins TRBV5-1 and TRBJ1-1; tentatively, D is TRBD1 (5 bases). The CDR3 is 13 residues long. V was cut by 3 bases and J by 0 bases, with 6 bases left in between. CDR1 and CDR2 (germline): SGHRS, YFSETQ.

CDR3 DNA sequence: TGTGCCAGCAGCTTAGCGATCGGGACAGGGGTTGACTACGAGCAGTACTTC. It codes for CASSLAIGTGVDYEQYF. The chain has TRBV7-9 and TRBJ2-7; 10 nucleotides match TRBD1. Per germline, CDR1 SEHNR and CDR2 FQNEAQ (reference sequence). The trim removed 0 bases at V and 3 bases at J, leaving 8 bases unmatched. The CDR3 is 17 amino acids.

The gene calls are TRBV7-6 and TRBJ2-7; 7 nucleotides align to TRBD2. The CDR3 is made up of 16 amino acids. V shed 7 bases, J shed 3 bases, and the junction held 15 bases outside the gene matches. Germline CDR1 is SGHVS and CDR2 is FNYEAQ. CDR3 sequence (DNA): TGTGCCAGCACCCATTTCTCTATTTGGGAGGGCTACGAGCAGTACTTC. Translating it yields CASTHFSIWEGYEQYF.

Turning to this clone: Different DNA sequences within this sample yield the same CDR3. The chain links TRBV5-1 to TRBJ2-7, with a tentative D call TRBD2 (5 bases). CDR1 and CDR2 from the germline V gene are SGHRS and YFSETQ. The germline V and J ends were trimmed by 0 bases and 1 base, with 11 bases remaining between them. This CDR3 region has 15 residues. The CDR3 spells CASSLVAGESYEQYF. The CDR3 DNA reads as TGCGCCAGCAGCTTGGTGGCGGGTGAATCCTACGAGCAGTACTTC.

This clone was detected a few times. The chain recombines TRBV18 with TRBJ1-3, with TRBD1 as a possible D gene (6 bases). The CDR3 consists of 15 residues. Trimming took 0 bases from V and 2 from J, leaving 8 bases between them. Germline CDR1 KGHSH, CDR2 LQKENI. CDR3 amino acids: CASSPPAGAGNTIYF. The CDR3 DNA follows: TGTGCCAGCTCACCACCGGCAGGGGCTGGAAACACCATATATTTT.

The chain carries TRBV29-1 and TRBJ2-1; D call uncertain. CDR1 and CDR2 from the germline V gene are SQVTM and ANQGSEA. The ends were cut back, 1 base at V and 5 bases at J, with 3 bases in the middle. The CDR3 spans 11 residues. The CDR3 region is CSVEADNEQFF. CDR3 coding DNA: TGCAGCGTTGAAGCCGACAATGAGCAGTTCTTC.

V and J are TRBV7-6 and TRBJ1-3; tentative D call: TRBD1 (6 bases). This CDR3 is 15 amino acids long. In germline, CDR1 is SGHVS, CDR2 FNYEAQ. Trimming took 1 base from V and 4 from J, leaving 11 bases between them. The CDR3 sequence is CASSLVGGSGNTIYF. The CDR3 DNA is TGTGCCAGCAGCTTAGTAGGGGGATCGGGAAACACCATATATTTT.

This chain joins TRBV5-1 and TRBJ2-7, with D uncertain. CDR1 is SGHRS and CDR2 is YFSETQ in the germline V gene. CDR3 size: 14 residues. V was pared by 4 bases and J by 6 bases, with 17 bases between. CDR3 nucleotide sequence: TGCGCCAGCAGCCCCGTGCCCCCAACCACCGAGCAGTACTTC. Translation gives CASSPVPPTTEQYF.

The chain employs TRBV28 and TRBJ2-7, with D possibly being TRBD2 (6 bases). The CDR3 is made up of 14 amino acids. V was pared by 3 bases and J by 2 bases, with 11 bases between. The germline V gene has CDR1 MDHEN and CDR2 SYDVKM. CDR3 amino acids: CASSFTGATYEQYF. CDR3 bases: TGTGCCAGCAGTTTTACGGGAGCGACCTACGAGCAGTACTTC.

The chain has TRBV5-1 and TRBJ1-5; D is ambiguous. CDR1 SGHRS and CDR2 YFSETQ come from the germline V gene. The ends were cut back, 0 bases at V and 4 bases at J, with 11 bases in the middle. There are 15 residues in the CDR3. CDR3 protein: CASSLGGVANQPQHF. The CDR3 DNA follows: TGCGCCAGCAGCTTGGGGGGTGTGGCAAATCAGCCCCAGCATTTT.

This chain uses TRBV19 with TRBJ2-2, with 7 nucleotides matching TRBD1. This CDR3 contains 15 residues. Germline V CDR1 and CDR2: LNHDA, SQIVND (reference sequence). V shed 7 bases and J 4 bases; nucleotides not matched to a gene: 9. CDR3 residues: CASTPTGARTGELFF. The CDR3 coding sequence is TGTGCCAGTACCCCAACAGGGGCTCGCACCGGGGAGCTGTTTTTT. The full variable domain, its missing parts supplied by reference TRBV19 and TRBJ2-2, is DGGITQSPKYLFRKEGQNVTLSCEQNLNHDAMYWYRQDPGQGLRLIYYSQIVNDFQKGDIAEGYSVSREKKESFPLTVTSAQKNPTAFYLCASTPTGARTGELFFGEGSRLTVL.

As regards this clone: Within the sample, other DNA sequences also encode this same CDR3. This chain links TRBV18 with TRBJ1-5; TRBD1 agrees at 12 bases. From germline, CDR1 is KGHSH and CDR2 LQKENI. The length of the CDR3 is 15 residues. V lost 3 bases to trimming and J lost 5 bases; unmatched junction nucleotides: 2. CDR3 nucleotide sequence: TGTGCCAGCTCACCCGGGACAGGGGGCGATCAGCCCCAGCATTTT. It specifies CASSPGTGGDQPQHF.

The chain combines TRBV28 with TRBJ2-1, with TRBD1 matching over 8 bases. Trimming at V came to 2 bases and at J to 2 bases, leaving 2 bases not matched to a gene. The germline V gene has CDR1 MDHEN and CDR2 SYDVKM. The CDR3 length is 15 residues. The CDR3 is CASSLDRGTYNEQFF. CDR3 sequence (DNA): TGTGCCAGCAGTTTAGACAGGGGAACCTACAATGAGCAGTTCTTC.

The gene calls are TRBV27 and TRBJ1-2; 7 bases fit TRBD1. Germline assignment: CDR1 MNHEY and CDR2 SMNVEV (reference sequence). J gave up 4 bases and V 4 bases, and 15 bases lay outside the gene matches. The CDR3 is 17 residues long. The CDR3, as DNA: TGTGCCAGCAGTTCCGGGACAGTCGAGGCGTCCGTCTATGGCTACACCTTC. Translating gives CASSSGTVEASVYGYTF.

V and J are TRBV15 and TRBJ2-1; the D gene is possibly TRBD2 (5 bases). The CDR3 covers 12 residues. Trimming left V 0 bases short and J 8 bases short, with 5 bases between. CDR1 LNHNV and CDR2 YYDKDF come from the germline V gene (reference sequence). The CDR3 reads CATSRDSDEQFF. The CDR3 region has the DNA TGTGCCACCAGCAGAGATAGCGATGAGCAGTTCTTC.

The chain carries TRBV30 and TRBJ1-3; 8 bases are a match to TRBD1. Trimming took 2 bases from V and 9 from J; bases not matched to a gene: 6. CDR3 length: 13 amino acids. In germline, CDR1 is GTSNPN, CDR2 SVGIG (reference sequence). The CDR3 loop reads CAWSRDRPRTIYF. The CDR3 nucleotides read TGTGCCTGGAGTCGGGACAGGCCACGCACCATATATTTT. Together with reference TRBV30 and TRBJ1-3, the CDR3 gives the full variable domain: SQTIHQWPATLVQPVGSPLSLECTVEGTSNPNLYWYRQAAGRGLQLLFYSVGIGQISSEVPQNLSASRPQDRQFILSSKKLLLSDSGFYLCAWSRDRPRTIYFGEGSWLTVV.

The chain is built from TRBV5-1 and TRBJ1-4; 7 bases line up with TRBD1. CDR3 length: 16 amino acids. With 0 bases clipped from V and 7 bases from J, the junction kept 9 bases outside the gene matches. Germline-derived CDR1 and CDR2 are SGHRS and YFSETQ. CDR3 in amino acids: CASSLGTGPTGEKLFF. DNA of the CDR3: TGCGCCAGCAGCTTGGGGACAGGACCTACGGGTGAAAAACTGTTTTTT.

The chain employs TRBV28 and TRBJ2-5; tentative D call: TRBD1 (7 bases). V was shortened by 10 bases and J by 1 base, with 19 bases between the two germline ends. Germline CDR1 and CDR2: MDHEN and SYDVKM. The CDR3 length is 15 residues. In nucleotides, the CDR3 is TGTGCCACCAGCGGAGGGGGCGCCATCCAAGAGACCCAGTACTTC. This encodes CATSGGGAIQETQYF.